The next 27 T cell receptor beta chains were all read from a single sample in a study of spatial heterogeneity in lung cancer. Antigen specificity for these receptors is unknown. TCRdb reprocessed the 5' RACE reads with MiXCR, giving one entry per CDR3 protein. The profile shows around 1,300 distinct CDR3 sequences, 10% to 15% of them singletons. Study results and limitations: Tracking of tumor mutation counts was seen in expanded intratumoral alpha and beta TCR counts.

The time point is: sample taken at primary tumor resection. The source was lung tumor tissue, collected at surgery. These receptors all stem from a female donor with early-stage non-small cell lung cancer.

This clonotype was seen only a few times. A library made for alpha chains picked up this beta chain off target, so its size means little. J is TRBJ1-5 and V is TRBV5-5, with D unclear. CDR1 and CDR2 from the germline V gene are SGHKS and YYEKEE (reference sequence). Between the trimmed V and J ends, which lost 4 bases and 5 bases, there was a span of 19 bases. The CDR3 consists of 16 residues. CDR3 sequence (DNA): TGTGCCAGCAGCACTTCCGAGGGCAGGCTCCATCAGCCCCAGCATTTT. Translated: CASSTSEGRLHQPQHF.

By share, this clonotype ranks as medium-sized. Being off target in a library aimed at alpha chains, this beta chain has a size of little meaning. The CDR3 is CATHQELNQPQHF. The CDR3 bases are TGTGCCACTCACCAGGAGCTAAATCAGCCCCAGCATTTT. The rearrangement uses TRBV6-2 or TRBV6-3 and TRBJ1-5; D remains unclear. The V gene's germline CDR1 is MNHEY and CDR2 SVGEGT. V lost 10 bases to trimming and J lost 4 bases, with 14 bases between them. This CDR3 has 13 residues.

Within the sample, this clonotype is medium-sized. Being off target in a library aimed at alpha chains, this beta chain has a size of little meaning. V gene TRBV5-1 combines with J gene TRBJ2-6; D ambiguous. The CDR3 contains 15 residues. With 1 base removed from V and 4 bases from J, the gap between germline ends came to 9 bases. Germline V gene lookup returns CDR1 SGHRS and CDR2 YFSETQ. For the CDR3, the DNA is TGCGCCAGCAGCTTGCTAGGGATCGGGGCCAACGTCCTGACTTTC. Protein: CASSLLGIGANVLTF.

This clonotype counts as large. Since the library was made to target alpha chains, this beta chain is a stray read and its abundance is not meaningful. The CDR3: CSATWDTQYF. Written as DNA, the CDR3 is TGCAGTGCTACCTGGGATACGCAGTATTTT. The chain uses TRBV20-1 and TRBJ2-3, with D hard to call. The CDR3 extends over 10 amino acids. Per germline, CDR1 DFQATT and CDR2 SNEGSKA (reference sequence). V dropped 4 bases and J dropped 6 bases, with 5 bases sitting between them.

This clonotype is labeled as medium-sized. Since the library was made to target alpha chains, this beta chain is a stray read and its abundance is not meaningful. V usage is TRBV5-6 and J usage is TRBJ1-2; tentatively, D is TRBD1 (5 bases). CDR3 length: 14 residues. Trimming took off 3 bases at V and 4 bases at J, with 13 bases between the two ends. Germline CDR1 reads SGHDT; CDR2 reads YYEEEE. CDR3 loop: CASSSLGQVYGYTF. CDR3 nucleotides: TGTGCCAGCAGCTCTTTAGGACAAGTCTATGGCTACACCTTC.

Comment on this clonotype: Since it is a stray read in a library aimed at alpha chains, this beta chain has a size that is not meaningful. The chain has TRBV28 and TRBJ2-5; D could derive from TRBD1 or TRBD2 (5 bases each). The CDR3 is 13 amino acids. Between the trimmed V and J ends, which lost 7 bases and 6 bases, there was a span of 15 bases. Germline CDR1 is MDHEN and CDR2 is SYDVKM. CDR3 bases: TGTGCCAGCATGGGGTGGGGGAGAAAGACCCAGTACTTC. It is translated as CASMGWGRKTQYF.

By sample fraction, this clonotype is medium-sized. Since the library was made to target alpha chains, this beta chain is a stray read and its abundance is not meaningful. V is TRBV24-1 and J is TRBJ2-7; 10 positions match TRBD2. Per germline, CDR1 KGHDR and CDR2 SFDVKD. The CDR3 runs 16 residues. Germline trimming cut 4 bases from V and 3 bases from J; bases unmatched to any gene: 8. CDR3 coding DNA: TGTGCCACCAGTGACTCGATGACTAGCGGGCTCTACGAGCAGTACTTC. It codes for CATSDSMTSGLYEQYF.

Concerning this clonotype itself: This beta chain is off target for a library built for alpha chains, so its abundance means little. This chain connects TRBV5-1 to TRBJ1-1, with TRBD1 identical over 7 bases. V was pared by 1 base and J by 4 bases, with 4 bases of the junction left unmatched. The germline V gene has CDR1 SGHRS and CDR2 YFSETQ. This CDR3 comprises 14 residues. CDR3 amino acids: CASSLQGGGTEAFF. In DNA form, the CDR3 reads TGCGCCAGCAGCTTGCAGGGGGGAGGCACTGAAGCTTTCTTT.

This clonotype counts as medium-sized. With the library built for alpha chains, this beta chain is off target and its frequency is not meaningful. The chain uses TRBV21-1 and TRBJ2-1; TRBD2 reflects the table's D call only, with no check against the DNA. TRBV21-1 is a known pseudogene. The CDR3 runs to 16 residues. The CDR3 DNA sequence: TGTGCCAGCAGCGGTTTACTAGCAGTCCCCTACAATGAGCAGTTCTTC. This encodes CASSGLLAVPYNEQFF.

By proportion, this clonotype is medium-sized. The library was prepared for alpha chains; this beta chain is a stray read, so its frequency means little. The CDR3 protein is CSVDTGGVGETQYF. CDR3 nucleotides: TGCAGCGTTGATACAGGGGGAGTAGGGGAGACCCAGTACTTC. The gene calls are TRBV29-1 and TRBJ2-5, with TRBD1 identical over 8 bases. The CDR3 totals 14 residues. V was clipped by 3 bases and J by 5 bases; unmatched bases: 8. Germline V gene lookup returns CDR1 SQVTM and CDR2 ANQGSEA. The full variable domain, in which reference TRBV29-1 and TRBJ2-5 provide the parts outside the CDR3, is SAVISQKPSRDICQRGTSLTIQCQVDSQVTMMFWYRQQPGQSLTLIATANQGSEATYESGFVIDKFPISRPNLTFSTLTVSNMSPEDSSIYLCSVDTGGVGETQYFGPGTRLLVL.

This clonotype ranks as medium-sized. This beta chain is off target for a library built for alpha chains, so its abundance means little. The chain is built from TRBV6-6 and TRBJ2-3; tentative D call: TRBD2 (6 bases). CDR1 MNHNY and CDR2 SVGAGI come from the germline V gene (reference sequence). This CDR3 has 12 amino acids. The V end was cut by 6 bases, the J end by 6 bases, with 10 bases between. The CDR3 DNA sequence: TGTGCCAGCAGCCGTACTAGCGATACGCAGTATTTT. As protein: CASSRTSDTQYF.

This clonotype is medium-sized. Found in a library prepared for alpha chains, this beta chain is an off-target read, and its abundance has little meaning. The chain combines TRBV6-1 with TRBJ2-3, with 9 nucleotides matching TRBD1. The CDR3 has 16 amino acids. Germline-derived CDR1 and CDR2 are MNHNS and SASEGT. V was pared by 2 bases and J by 4 bases, with 7 bases of the junction left unmatched. Written as DNA, the CDR3 is TGTGCCAGCAGTGAATCAGGACAGGGGACCGCAGATACGCAGTATTTT. It encodes CASSESGQGTADTQYF.

By share of the sample, this clonotype is large. Found in a library prepared for alpha chains, this beta chain is an off-target read, and its abundance has little meaning. V is TRBV4-3 and J is TRBJ1-2, with TRBD1 as a possible D gene (6 bases). CDR1 and CDR2 from the germline V gene are LGHNA and YSLEER. The CDR3 totals 16 residues. Trimming stripped 0 bases from V and 4 bases from J, with 15 bases between. The CDR3 bases are TGCGCCAGCAGCCAAGATTTGCCAGGGGCACCCTATGGCTACACCTTC. Translating it yields CASSQDLPGAPYGYTF.

This clonotype is medium-sized by share. For a library built for alpha chains, this beta chain is a stray read; little rests on its size. The V gene is TRBV3-1, the J gene TRBJ1-2, with D perhaps TRBD1 (5 bases). Germline V lookup: CDR1 LGHDT, CDR2 YNNKEL (reference sequence). V lost 0 bases and J 2 bases, leaving 7 bases between the germline ends. The CDR3 is made up of 14 amino acids. CDR3 nucleotides: TGTGCCAGCAGCCAAGACGCAGGGAACTATGGCTACACCTTC. Translated: CASSQDAGNYGYTF. Looking up the rest from reference TRBV3-1 and TRBJ1-2 gives the full variable domain: DTAVSQTPKYLVTQMGNDKSIKCEQNLGHDTMYWYKQDSKKFLKIMFSYNNKELIINETVPNRFSPKSPDKAHLNLHINSLELGDSAVYFCASSQDAGNYGYTFGSGTRLTVV.

This clonotype is large within its sample. Little can be read into the size of this beta chain, an off-target read in a library designed for alpha chains. This chain joins TRBV6-2 or TRBV6-3 and TRBJ2-1; 11 nucleotides match TRBD2. Germline V gene data show CDR1 as MNHEY and CDR2 as SVGEGT. This CDR3 contains 20 residues. V was pared by 4 bases and J by 3 bases, with 17 bases of the junction left unmatched. CDR3 residues: CASSSGFRPGLAVIYNEQFF. CDR3 DNA sequence: TGTGCCAGCAGTTCAGGATTCAGGCCGGGACTAGCGGTTATCTACAATGAGCAGTTCTTC.

This clonotype is medium-sized by share. This beta chain turned up in a library designed for alpha chains; as an off-target read, its abundance says little. The J gene is TRBJ2-3, the V gene TRBV29-1, with D perhaps TRBD1 (6 bases). The V end was cut by 0 bases, the J end by 1 base, with 11 bases between. Germline lookup yields CDR1 SQVTM and CDR2 ANQGSEA. CDR3 length equals 15 residues. The CDR3 loop reads CSVEEGTQGTDTQYF. In DNA form, the CDR3 reads TGCAGCGTTGAAGAGGGGACACAGGGCACAGATACGCAGTATTTT.

Relative to its sample, this clonotype is medium-sized. This beta chain is a stray read from a library made for alpha chains; its abundance is not meaningful. The V and J genes are TRBV4-2 and TRBJ2-7, with TRBD2 matching 11 bases. The trim removed 3 bases at V and 5 bases at J, leaving 9 bases unmatched. The CDR3 spans 16 residues. Germline V gene lookup returns CDR1 LGHNA and CDR2 YNFKEQ. The CDR3 region is CASSQTLAGGRHEQYF. CDR3 coding DNA: TGTGCCAGCAGCCAGACCCTAGCGGGGGGCCGCCACGAGCAGTACTTC.

This clonotype was seen only a few times. This beta chain is a stray read from a library made for alpha chains; its abundance is not meaningful. This sequence joins TRBV7-2 and TRBJ1-1; 7 positions agree with TRBD1. Per the germline V gene, CDR1 is SGHTA and CDR2 is FQGNSA. With 5 bases clipped from V and 1 base from J, the junction kept 4 bases outside the gene matches. The CDR3 length is 14 residues. CDR3 protein: CASSRGTENTEAFF. The CDR3 nucleotides are TGTGCCAGCAGCCGAGGGACAGAGAACACTGAAGCTTTCTTT. Full variable domain (rest looked up from reference TRBV7-2 and TRBJ1-1): GAGVSQSPSNKVTEKGKDVELRCDPISGHTALYWYRQSLGQGLEFLIYFQGNSAPDKSGLPSDRFSAERTGGSVSTLTIQRTQQEDSAVYLCASSRGTENTEAFFGQGTRLTVV.

This clonotype is classed as medium-sized. The size of this beta chain means little, since it is a stray read in a library made for alpha chains. The chain's CDR3 is CASSQGDRERTEAFF. The CDR3 coding sequence is TGTGCCAGCAGCCAAGGGGACAGGGAAAGGACTGAAGCTTTCTTT. The rearrangement links TRBV4-2 to TRBJ1-1; TRBD1 agrees at 9 bases. V lost 1 base to trimming and J lost 5 bases; unmatched junction nucleotides: 5. Germline CDR1 LGHNA, CDR2 YNFKEQ. The CDR3 sequence is 15 residues long.

By frequency in the sample, this clonotype is medium-sized. This beta chain appears as a stray read in a library generated for alpha chains; its size is not informative. The rearrangement uses TRBV20-1 and TRBJ1-6; 8 nucleotides match TRBD1. Germline lookup yields CDR1 DFQATT and CDR2 SNEGSKA (reference sequence). The junction had 4 bases not matched to a gene; V was cut back by 0 bases and J by 9 bases. The length of the CDR3 is 14 residues. CDR3 protein: CSARERTGSSPLHF. The DNA of the CDR3 is TGCAGTGCTAGAGAGAGGACAGGGAGTTCACCCCTCCACTTT.

Points on this clonotype: This beta chain represents an off-target read in a library built for alpha chains; its size is of limited meaning. The rearrangement joins TRBV25-1 to TRBJ1-1; 10 bases are a match to TRBD1. The J segment lost 10 bases and the V segment lost 7 bases, leaving 9 bases of the junction unmatched. This CDR3 is built from 13 residues. Per the germline V gene, CDR1 is MGHDK and CDR2 is SYGVNS. The CDR3 DNA reads as TGTGCCAGCACTGACAGGGGGCGTTGGCCAGCTTTCTTT. Its translation is CASTDRGRWPAFF.

This clonotype is termed medium-sized. Little can be read into the size of this beta chain, an off-target read in a library designed for alpha chains. The J gene is TRBJ1-1, the V gene TRBV7-6; no definite D call. Germline loops: CDR1 SGHVS, CDR2 FNYEAQ. The CDR3 has 13 amino acids. The V and J ends lost 6 bases and 2 bases respectively, with 10 bases between them. For the CDR3, the DNA is TGTGCCAGCAGAGCCGACACCAACACTGAAGCTTTCTTT. This codes for CASRADTNTEAFF.

Relative to its sample, this clonotype is medium-sized. Within a library made for alpha chains, this beta chain is off target, and its count is uninformative. The chain employs TRBV21-1 and TRBJ2-5; the D call in the table, TRBD1, was not verified against the DNA. TRBV21-1 is a pseudogene locus. The CDR3 totals 14 residues. The CDR3 bases are TGTGCCAGCATACGAAGGACCCCTCAAGAGACCCAGTACTTC. It yields the protein CASIRRTPQETQYF.

This clonotype is categorized as medium-sized. This beta chain is a stray read from a library made for alpha chains; its abundance is not meaningful. This chain joins TRBV13 and TRBJ1-1, with D perhaps TRBD1 (5 bases). The CDR3 spans 15 residues. In germline, CDR1 is PRHDT, CDR2 FYEKMQ (reference sequence). V was clipped by 2 bases and J by 6 bases, with 16 bases between them. CDR3 in amino acids: CASSLRGQGSAEAFF. DNA for the CDR3: TGTGCCAGCAGCTTAAGAGGGCAGGGAAGCGCTGAAGCTTTCTTT.

Judged by abundance, this clonotype is large (0.1 to 1%). This beta chain is off target for a library built for alpha chains, so its abundance means little. The CDR3 is CATSKYYSNQPQHF. The CDR3 DNA reads TGTGCCACCAGCAAATATTATAGCAATCAGCCCCAGCATTTT. V and J are TRBV15 and TRBJ1-5, with D hard to call. The CDR3 consists of 14 residues. Germline assignment: CDR1 LNHNV and CDR2 YYDKDF (reference sequence). V was shortened by 4 bases and J by 0 bases, with 7 bases between the two germline ends.

This clonotype is labeled as medium-sized (0.01 to 0.1%). Since it is a stray read in a library aimed at alpha chains, this beta chain has a size that is not meaningful. This sequence joins TRBV20-1 and TRBJ2-5; D is undetermined. CDR1 is DFQATT and CDR2 is SNEGSKA in the germline V gene (reference sequence). The CDR3 loop spans 14 amino acids. V lost 6 bases to trimming and J lost 5 bases, with 19 bases between them. The CDR3 DNA is TGCAGTGCCAATCCCCCGGGCGATGGGGAGACCCAGTACTTC. It is translated as CSANPPGDGETQYF.

This clonotype rates as medium-sized (0.01 to 0.1%). This beta chain slipped into a library made for alpha chains as a stray read, so its size is not meaningful. The chain is built from TRBV5-1 and TRBJ2-5; D not resolved. The germline V gene encodes CDR1 SGHRS and CDR2 YFSETQ. The CDR3 runs 14 residues. The V end lost 0 bases, the J end lost 2 bases, and 8 bases lay between the germline ends. In nucleotides, the CDR3 is TGCGCCAGCAGCTTGGATGCTAGACAAGAGACCCAGTACTTC. Protein product: CASSLDARQETQYF. Supplemented by reference TRBV5-1 and TRBJ2-5, the full variable domain reads KAGVTQTPRYLIKTRGQQVTLSCSPISGHRSVSWYQQTPGQGLQFLFEYFSETQRNKGNFPGRFSGRQFSNSRSEMNVSTLELGDSALYLCASSLDARQETQYFGPGTRLLVL.